This T cell receptor beta chain is drawn from a study of cytomegalovirus exposure and HLA in healthy donors. Notes on the study in general: A later analysis found TCR association rates differed by HLA locus, highest for DRB1 and lowest for HLA-C. The authors excluded some V segments, including TRBV6-2 and TRBV6-3, as indistinguishable. Across donors, sequencing depth was assumed by presence/absence analyses to be roughly uniform. Cytomegalovirus status was reportedly diagnosed by the classifier with high sensitivity and specificity.

It was with 60 Vbeta and 13 Jbeta primers that the PCR ran. Assay used: immunoSEQ multiplex PCR; TCRdb lists only in-frame clones, some missing. The sample holds approximately 100,000 clones; 70% to 80% are singletons and the top ten take roughly 2.8%. Of note for this clone: Antigen specificity is unknown.

The J segment lost 4 bases and the V segment lost 5 bases, leaving 4 bases of the junction unmatched. The CDR3 is 15 amino acids. Germline CDR1 reads SNHLY; CDR2 reads FYNNEI. The chain couples TRBV2 to TRBJ2-1; 11 bases agree with TRBD2. This TCR came from a female donor in good health and CMV-seronegative. The specimen was PBMCs. The DNA of the CDR3 is TGTGCCAGCAGTCCCACTAGCGGGGGTTACAATGAGCAGTTCTTC. Its translation: CASSPTSGGYNEQFF.